This is a list of T cell receptor beta chains from one sample in a study of blood T cell repertoires in COVID-19. Sequencing was performed with immunoSEQ multiplex PCR; in TCRdb, only in-frame clones are kept and a portion is missing. Here the sample spans 500,000 to 600,000 clones, less than 90% being singletons. Sequencing was carried out using peripheral blood. The receptors here all came from a woman between 50 and 59 years old with COVID-19, enrolled during active disease. CDR3s include the opening cysteine and the closing phenylalanine or tryptophan. D genes are given only for firm matches. Some rows mark clone size as missing; the rest say once, few, many or name a class of expanded clone.

V: TRBV6-5
size: few
J: TRBJ1-2
D: NA
DNA: TGTGCCAGCTCGGGGGAGTTCTATGGCTACACCTTC
CDR3: CASSGEFYGYTF

V: TRBV4-2
size: NA
J: TRBJ1-2
D: NA
DNA: TGTGCCAGCAGCAGGGAAAAGGGCGGGTCTGGTTATGGCTACACCTTC
CDR3: CASSREKGGSGYGYTF

V: TRBV7-9
size: NA
J: TRBJ2-1
D: TRBD2
DNA: TGTGCCAGCAGCTTACTTCTACTAGCGGGGGCACGCTACAATGAGCAGTTCTTC
CDR3: CASSLLLLAGARYNEQFF

V: TRBV7-9
size: NA
J: TRBJ2-1
D: NA
DNA: TGTGCCAGCAGCTTAGAGGGGCAAAGGGCACGGGATGAGCAGTTCTTC
CDR3: CASSLEGQRARDEQFF

V: TRBV3-1/TRBV3-2
size: NA
J: TRBJ2-2
D: TRBD2
DNA: TGTGCCAGCAGCCAAGTCGGACTAGCGAGGCGCGGATCGAACACCGGGGAGCTGTTTTTT
CDR3: CASSQVGLARRGSNTGELFF

V: TRBV11-2
size: NA
J: TRBJ1-6
D: TRBD1
DNA: TGTGCCAGCAGCTTAGATCAGGGGGGCCGGGGTTCACCCCTCCACTTT
CDR3: CASSLDQGGRGSPLHF

V: TRBV5-1
size: once
J: TRBJ1-1
D: TRBD1
DNA: TGCGCCAGCAGCTTGGACAGGGGGGCCAACACTGAAGCTTTCTTT
CDR3: CASSLDRGANTEAFF

V: TRBV7-2
size: NA
J: TRBJ1-1
D: TRBD1
DNA: TGTGCCAGCAGCTCGGACAGGAGTCAAAAAGCTTTCTTT
CDR3: CASSSDRSQKAFF

V: TRBV30
size: NA
J: TRBJ2-7
D: NA
DNA: TGTGCCTGGACCCTGGGGGCCAGGGCGTACGAGCAGTACTTC
CDR3: CAWTLGARAYEQYF

V: TRBV6-1
size: NA
J: TRBJ1-1
D: TRBD1
DNA: TGTGCCAGCAGTGCCGGGACAGGGGGCTTGAGGGACACTGAAGCTTTCTTT
CDR3: CASSAGTGGLRDTEAFF

V: TRBV7-6
size: NA
J: TRBJ1-1
D: TRBD1
DNA: TGTGCCAGCAGCTCGGGACAGACCATGAACACTGAAGCTTTCTTT
CDR3: CASSSGQTMNTEAFF

V: TRBV4-1
size: NA
J: TRBJ2-1
D: NA
DNA: TGCGCCAGCAGCCACGGCACCAGAGAGTCTAGCGTTAACAATGAGCAGTTCTTC
CDR3: CASSHGTRESSVNNEQFF

V: TRBV5-6
size: NA
J: TRBJ1-2
D: TRBD1
DNA: TGTGCCAGCAGCACAGGACAGGAGCGTAGGGATGGCTACACCTTC
CDR3: CASSTGQERRDGYTF

V: TRBV7-9
size: NA
J: TRBJ2-2
D: TRBD2
DNA: TGTGCCAGCAGCTTCGGCGGGAGAGAGGTCGGGGAGCTGTTTTTT
CDR3: CASSFGGREVGELFF

V: TRBV7-8
size: NA
J: TRBJ2-7
D: TRBD1
DNA: TGTGCCAGCAGCTCGCCTACTACAGGGGATAACTCCTACGAGCAGTACTTC
CDR3: CASSSPTTGDNSYEQYF

V: TRBV25-1
size: NA
J: TRBJ2-7
D: NA
DNA: TGTGCCAGCAGTGAATATGGAGGGTACGAGCAGTACTTC
CDR3: CASSEYGGYEQYF

V: TRBV27
size: NA
J: TRBJ2-2
D: TRBD2
DNA: TGTGCCAGCACCCCAGTTGGACTAGTCGGAGAGGAGCTGTTTTTT
CDR3: CASTPVGLVGEELFF

V: TRBV19
size: NA
J: TRBJ1-5
D: NA
DNA: TGTGCCAGTAGTACCCAAATGGGGGGGAATCAGCCCCAGCATTTT
CDR3: CASSTQMGGNQPQHF

V: TRBV3-1/TRBV3-2
size: NA
J: TRBJ2-5
D: NA
DNA: TGTGCCAGCAGCCCCCGAGGGGGTCACCAAGAGACCCAGTACTTC
CDR3: CASSPRGGHQETQYF

V: TRBV29-1
size: NA
J: TRBJ2-3
D: TRBD2
DNA: TGCAGCGTTGCAACTAGCGGGGCTTACACAGATACGCAGTATTTT
CDR3: CSVATSGAYTDTQYF

V: TRBV7-2
size: NA
J: TRBJ2-5
D: NA
DNA: TGTGCCAGCAGCTTAGTAGGGGGCGGAGGGGAGACCCAGTACTTC
CDR3: CASSLVGGGGETQYF

V: TRBV21-1
size: NA
J: TRBJ1-5
D: NA
DNA: TGTGCCAGCAGCCCCCTAATCAGGGTATTAAGCCAGCCCCAGCATTTT
CDR3: CASSPLIRVLSQPQHF

V: TRBV2
size: once
J: TRBJ2-1
D: NA
DNA: TGTGCCAGCAGGGGCGCGGGGTTGTACAATGAGCAGTTCTTC
CDR3: CASRGAGLYNEQFF

V: TRBV5-1
size: NA
J: TRBJ2-7
D: NA
DNA: TGCGCCAGCAGCTTGCGCGCTCCCTCCTACGAGCAGTACTTC
CDR3: CASSLRAPSYEQYF

V: TRBV29-1
size: NA
J: TRBJ1-1
D: NA
DNA: TGCAGCGTACTAGCCCTCACTGAAGCTTTCTTT
CDR3: CSVLALTEAFF

V: TRBV6-5
size: NA
J: TRBJ1-6
D: TRBD1
DNA: TGTGCCAGCAGTCATACCGGGACAGCCAATTCACCCCTCCACTTT
CDR3: CASSHTGTANSPLHF

V: TRBV7-2
size: NA
J: TRBJ1-4
D: NA
DNA: TGTGCCAGCAGCCCCAGTTCAGTGGAAAAACTGTTTTTT
CDR3: CASSPSSVEKLFF

V: TRBV13
size: NA
J: TRBJ1-1
D: NA
DNA: TGTGCCAGCAGCTTAGAATCGCGGACTGAAGCTTTCTTT
CDR3: CASSLESRTEAFF

V: TRBV4-1
size: NA
J: TRBJ1-4
D: TRBD1
DNA: TGCGCCAGCAGCCAAGCCGGGACAGGGGAGGAAAAACTGTTTTTT
CDR3: CASSQAGTGEEKLFF

V: TRBV9
size: NA
J: TRBJ1-4
D: NA
DNA: TGTGCCAGCAGCTTTCACGGAGCAACTAATGAAAAACTGTTTTTT
CDR3: CASSFHGATNEKLFF

V: TRBV7-3
size: NA
J: TRBJ1-1
D: NA
DNA: TGTGCCAGCAGCTTAGGTAGTACCGCCGAAGCTTTCTTT
CDR3: CASSLGSTAEAFF

V: TRBV19
size: NA
J: TRBJ1-1
D: NA
DNA: TGTGCCAGTACCCCCGGGGGGGGGAAAACTGAAGCTTTCTTT
CDR3: CASTPGGGKTEAFF